The clone carrying this TCR beta chain was counted a few times. Its antigen is not known. This sample was taken from a study of identical twins. Study observations and caveats: Some out-of-frame alpha sequences were shared by twins, and these showed excess low generation probability. In cord blood, abundant beta clonotypes had fewer insertions; memory showed no trend.

A single record per CDR3 protein comes from TCRdb applying MiXCR to the 5' RACE reads. The sample consists of 500,000 to 700,000 distinct CDR3 sequences, less than 9% of them appearing once. Healthy Caucasians supplied all donations. The CDR3 length is 14 residues. The trim removed 4 bases at V and 10 bases at J, leaving 9 bases unmatched. CDR1 is LGHDT and CDR2 is YNNKEL in the germline V gene (reference sequence). The sample was also reused in another study, on yellow fever vaccine responses in identical twins.

The J gene is TRBJ1-3, the V gene TRBV3-1, with TRBD1 identical over 8 bases. The TCR was taken from a woman aged 18-30 years in good health. The sequencing input was PBMCs. The CDR3 protein is CASSPPQGGRTIYF. The CDR3 DNA sequence: TGTGCCAGCAGCCCCCCACAGGGGGGAAGGACCATATATTTT. Complete variable domain (other parts from reference TRBV3-1 and TRBJ1-3): DTAVSQTPKYLVTQMGNDKSIKCEQNLGHDTMYWYKQDSKKFLKIMFSYNNKELIINETVPNRFSPKSPDKAHLNLHINSLELGDSAVYFCASSPPQGGRTIYFGEGSWLTVV.